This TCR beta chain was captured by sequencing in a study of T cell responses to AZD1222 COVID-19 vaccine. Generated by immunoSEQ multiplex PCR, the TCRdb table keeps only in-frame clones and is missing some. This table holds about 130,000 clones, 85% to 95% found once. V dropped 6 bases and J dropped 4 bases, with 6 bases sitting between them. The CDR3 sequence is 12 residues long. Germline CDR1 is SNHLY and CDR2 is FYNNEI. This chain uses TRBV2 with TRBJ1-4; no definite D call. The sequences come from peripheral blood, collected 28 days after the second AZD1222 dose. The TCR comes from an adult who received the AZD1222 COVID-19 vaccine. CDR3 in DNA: TGTGCCAGCAGCGGCAGTAATGAAAAACTGTTTTTT. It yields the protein CASSGSNEKLFF.